The TCR beta chain described here comes from a study of beta chain features in type 1 diabetes. Study-level results: Equally in patients and controls, shorter templates might have been favored by PCR. The question left open here concerned HLA type influencing TCRB rearrangement.

This clone appeared a few times. What it recognizes is unknown. The authors reverse transcribed all of the isolated RNA, so sequencing captured expressed TCRB transcripts. Profiling relied on immunoSEQ multiplex PCR, and the TCRdb table lists in-frame clones only, not all of them. The sample contains around 300,000 clones, approximately 8% of which appear only once. V was clipped by 5 bases and J by 7 bases, with 18 bases between them. This CDR3 is 15 amino acids long. Germline V gene sequence: CDR1 SGHTA, CDR2 FQGNSA. The sequencing sample was made of central memory CD4+ T cells from blood. J is TRBJ1-5 and V is TRBV7-2; a possible D gene is TRBD1 (6 bases). This sequence originates from a woman aged 18-29 years in good health. CDR3 DNA: TGTGCCAGCAGCGCTTTCGGGGGGCGATTCCAGCCCCAGCATTTT. Translated, it gives CASSAFGGRFQPQHF.